This section outlines one T cell receptor beta chain sequence together with its context. These data come from a study of beta chain features in type 1 diabetes. In germline, CDR1 is GTSNPN, CDR2 SVGIG (reference sequence). This CDR3 comprises 15 residues. The J segment lost 5 bases and the V segment lost 5 bases, leaving 12 bases of the junction unmatched. Reverse transcribing all isolated RNA meant expressed TCRB transcripts were sequenced. Profiling relied on immunoSEQ multiplex PCR, and the TCRdb table lists in-frame clones only, not all of them. The data hold 130,000 or so clones, with approximately 9.2% observed a single time.

This sequence originates from a man aged 18-30 years in good health. Material: central memory CD4+ T cells from blood. The genes are TRBV30 and TRBJ1-5; 7 bases align to TRBD1. The CDR3 reads CAWENQGGGHQPQHF. CDR3 DNA sequence: TGTGCCTGGGAAAATCAGGGGGGAGGCCATCAGCCCCAGCATTTT. The full variable domain, with the rest looked up from reference TRBV30 and TRBJ1-5, is SQTIHQWPATLVQPVGSPLSLECTVEGTSNPNLYWYRQAAGRGLQLLFYSVGIGQISSEVPQNLSASRPQDRQFILSSKKLLLSDSGFYLCAWENQGGGHQPQHFGDGTRLSIL.